This T cell receptor beta chain was identified in a study of shared clonotypes between healthy human individuals. Study findings and constraints: Depth of sequencing was expected to influence donor clonotype sharing.

The V gene's germline CDR1 is MGHDK and CDR2 SYGVNS. V lost 8 bases to trimming and J lost 6 bases, with 13 bases between them. The CDR3 sequence is 12 residues long. Some clones are missing from TCRdb's copy, which holds only in-frame ones; the method was immunoSEQ multiplex PCR. The sample lists over a million clones; approximately 80% were seen once. On this clone: Its specificity is not known.

This chain uses TRBV25-1 with TRBJ1-1, with D possibly matching TRBD1 (6 bases). The source of this sequence is a man aged 18 to 29 in good health. Some clones in this sample may be carry-over from other donors' samples. Sequenced sample: memory CD4+ T cells from PBMCs. The subset: CD45RA-negative fraction. The CDR3 spells CASRDRSAEAFF. DNA for the CDR3: TGTGCCAGCCGAGACAGGAGTGCTGAAGCTTTCTTT.